The clone carrying this TCR beta chain occurred once. Its specificity is not known. The sample originates from a study of CD8+ T cells in alopecia areata. Notes on the study in general: Alopecia totalis/universalis scalp especially showed more expanded CD8+ clones than normal scalp. Scalp sequencing captures resident alphabeta T cells of normal skin too.

RNA, once extracted, was reverse transcribed into cDNA for use as the sequencing template. Repertoires were generated with immunoSEQ multiplex PCR, while TCRdb's copy carries only in-frame clones and drops some. The table lists roughly 59,000 clones, roughly half of them singletons. It was from alopecia areata patients that lesional scalp punch biopsies and peripheral blood were collected. V shed 5 bases, J shed 4 bases, and the junction held 12 bases outside the gene matches. There are 17 residues in the CDR3. Germline CDR1 and CDR2: SEHNR and FQNEAQ (reference sequence). The sample here was CD8+ T cells sorted from blood, taken at week 0. The V call is TRBV7-9, the J call TRBJ2-7; 12 nucleotides align to TRBD2. This sequence originates from a human donor with alopecia areata. The chain's CDR3 is CASSPLKETSGRYEQYF. The CDR3 bases are TGTGCCAGCAGCCCCTTGAAGGAGACTAGCGGGAGATACGAGCAGTACTTC. Based on the CDR3 plus reference TRBV7-9 and TRBJ2-7, the full variable domain is DTGVSQNPRHKITKRGQNVTFRCDPISEHNRLYWYRQTLGQGPEFLTYFQNEAQLEKSRLLSDRFSAERPKGSFSTLEIQRTEQGDSAMYLCASSPLKETSGRYEQYFGPGTRLTVT.